These T cell receptor beta chains were read from a single sample in a study of T cell responses to AZD1222 COVID-19 vaccine. This table comes from immunoSEQ multiplex PCR, and its TCRdb copy is limited to in-frame clones, with some not included. The data contain 100,000 to 150,000 clones, around 94% of them singletons. Sequencing was performed on peripheral blood, taken on day 0 of AZD1222 vaccination. These receptor sequences come from an adult in good health. Each CDR3 is given with its conserved first and last residue. D genes are given only for firm matches. Size is stated for part of the rows, as once, few or many counts, or as a class when the clone is expanded.

clone size	V gene	J gene	D gene	CDR3 DNA	CDR3 protein
NA	TRBV7-2	TRBJ2-7	TRBD2	TGTGCCAGCAGCTTAGGTTGGGGGGGGAGTACCTACGAGCAGTACTTC	CASSLGWGGSTYEQYF
once	TRBV6-5	TRBJ1-1	TRBD1	TGTGCCAGCACCACGTCAGGGGGCACTGAAGCTTTCTTT	CASTTSGGTEAFF
NA	TRBV4-1	TRBJ2-1	TRBD1	TGCGCCAGCAGCCAACCCCTCAAGCCCCGGGACAGGGGGTTTGAGCAGTTCTTC	CASSQPLKPRDRGFEQFF
NA	TRBV7-9	TRBJ2-1	TRBD2	TGTGCCAGCAGCCACCTCAAGCGGGAGACCCTCGTAGACAATGAGCAGTTCTTC	CASSHLKRETLVDNEQFF
NA	TRBV10-3	TRBJ2-7	NA	TGTGCCATCAGTCCTCAGGCCAGCTCCTACGAGCAGTACTTC	CAISPQASSYEQYF
few	TRBV27	TRBJ2-1	TRBD1	TGTGCCAGCAGTCTCCCCGGGACAGGGAAAAATGAGCAGTTCTTC	CASSLPGTGKNEQFF
NA	TRBV5-5	TRBJ1-1	TRBD1	TGTGCCAGCAGCTTGGGGACAGGGGCGAACACTGAAGCTTTCTTT	CASSLGTGANTEAFF
NA	TRBV19	TRBJ2-5	TRBD2	TGTGCCAGTAGTCCCACCCTAGCGGGAGGGTACCAAGAGACCCAGTACTTC	CASSPTLAGGYQETQYF
NA	TRBV19	TRBJ1-4	NA	TGTGCCAGTAGTACCGAGGGCACCCGGCGAAAACTGTTTTTT	CASSTEGTRRKLFF
once	TRBV9	TRBJ2-7	TRBD2	TGTGCCAGCAGCGTTGGACTAGCGGAAACCTACGAGCAGTACTTC	CASSVGLAETYEQYF
NA	TRBV5-1	TRBJ2-5	NA	TGCGCCAGCAGCTTTCCCCCGGGGACCCAGTACTTC	CASSFPPGTQYF
once	TRBV5-1	TRBJ1-2	NA	TGCGCCAGCAGCCTTTTCTCGGACGGCGGCTATGGCTACACCTTC	CASSLFSDGGYGYTF
NA	TRBV27	TRBJ2-7	NA	TGTGCCAGCAGCCCTCTTAGAGTGACTGCCCCAAGCGAGCAGTACTTC	CASSPLRVTAPSEQYF
NA	TRBV4-3	TRBJ2-1	NA	TGCGCCAGCAGCCAAGACGGAGGGTGGGGGCGAAATGAGCAGTTCTTC	CASSQDGGWGRNEQFF
medium-sized	TRBV6-2/TRBV6-3	TRBJ2-3	NA	TGTGCCAGCAGTTATATAGGACGAACTAGCACAGATACGCAGTATTTT	CASSYIGRTSTDTQYF
NA	TRBV19	TRBJ2-3	NA	TGTGCCAGTAGCGTAAAGGGTACTTCTAGCACAGATACGCAGTATTTT	CASSVKGTSSTDTQYF
NA	TRBV6-5	TRBJ2-1	NA	TGTGCCAGCAGTCAGTACACCCAGCAGTTCTTC	CASSQYTQQFF
NA	TRBV5-1	TRBJ1-1	TRBD1	TGCGCCAGCAGCCCTGGAAGACCGACAGGGTCCGGGCGTTCGCACACTGAAGCTTTCTTT	CASSPGRPTGSGRSHTEAFF
NA	TRBV5-4	TRBJ1-2	NA	TGTGCCAGCAGCTTGCGGGATGGCTACACCTTC	CASSLRDGYTF
NA	TRBV19	TRBJ1-1	NA	TGTGCCAGTAGTATAGCGGCAGGGGCGGCGACTGAAGCTTTCTTT	CASSIAAGAATEAFF
NA	TRBV10-2	TRBJ2-2	NA	TGCGCCAGCAGTGGTAGCTACACCGGGGAGCTGTTTTTT	CASSGSYTGELFF
NA	TRBV7-2	TRBJ2-2	TRBD2	TGTGCCAGCAGCCCCGGACTAGCGGGAATCACCGGGGAGCTGTTTTTT	CASSPGLAGITGELFF
NA	TRBV7-9	TRBJ2-1	NA	TGTGCCACCACCCACGTAGAACAGGCCAATGAGCAGTTCTTC	CATTHVEQANEQFF
NA	TRBV27	TRBJ2-5	TRBD1	TGTGCCAGCAGAACGTACGTCCAGGGGGCGCGAGAGACCCAGTACTTC	CASRTYVQGARETQYF
once	TRBV27	TRBJ1-5	NA	TGTGCCAGCAGTCCACTCCGGACGAATCAGCCCCAGCATTTT	CASSPLRTNQPQHF
NA	TRBV19	TRBJ2-3	NA	TGTGCCAGTAGTATAGGCAGGCTAGACACAGATACGCAGTATTTT	CASSIGRLDTDTQYF
NA	TRBV29-1	TRBJ2-7	TRBD1	TGCAGCGTTCGCGGCCACCCCGGGACAGAGCCCTACGAGCAGTACTTC	CSVRGHPGTEPYEQYF
NA	TRBV2	TRBJ2-4	NA	TGTGCCAGCAAGGGGCAAGCCAAAAACATTCAGTACTTC	CASKGQAKNIQYF
few	TRBV18	TRBJ2-1	NA	TGTGCCAGCTCACCATCCGGGAGCTACAATGAGCAGTTCTTC	CASSPSGSYNEQFF
NA	TRBV6-5	TRBJ2-7	TRBD1	TGTGCCAGTCGACAGGGTAACCCCTACGAGCAGTACTTC	CASRQGNPYEQYF
NA	TRBV5-1	TRBJ2-3	TRBD2	TGCGCCAGCAGCTTGGGAGGTAGCGGGACGTTCACAGATACGCAGTATTTT	CASSLGGSGTFTDTQYF
NA	TRBV18	TRBJ1-2	TRBD1	TGTGCCAGCTCGGCACAGGGGCTGACTCGCGGCTACACCTTC	CASSAQGLTRGYTF
NA	TRBV9	TRBJ2-3	NA	TGTGCCAGCAGCGTAACAGGACGTGGCACAGATACGCAGTATTTT	CASSVTGRGTDTQYF
NA	TRBV11-2	TRBJ2-1	NA	TGTGCCAGCAGCCCTTGGACAGCCTCCTACAATGAGCAGTTCTTC	CASSPWTASYNEQFF
NA	TRBV27	TRBJ1-6	NA	TGTGCCAGCAGTTCACTCCTCGGGGGGGCGAGGTCACCCCTCCACTTT	CASSSLLGGARSPLHF
NA	TRBV28	TRBJ2-1	TRBD2	TGTGCCAGCAGTTTTGGCCGGGCGGGAGTAGGGAATGAGCAGTTCTTC	CASSFGRAGVGNEQFF
NA	TRBV7-2	TRBJ1-1	TRBD1	TGTGCCAGCAGATCCGGACAGGGGCTTGAAGCTTTCTTT	CASRSGQGLEAFF
NA	TRBV11-2	TRBJ1-3	NA	TGTGCCAGCAGCTTAGACGGTTACGACACTGGAAACACCATATATTTT	CASSLDGYDTGNTIYF
NA	TRBV3-1/TRBV3-2	TRBJ1-4	NA	TGTGCCAGCAGCCCGACGCGGGAAAAACTGTTTTTT	CASSPTREKLFF
NA	TRBV19	TRBJ1-1	NA	TGTGCCAGTAGTATTGCGGCAGGCACCAACACTGAAGCTTTCTTT	CASSIAAGTNTEAFF
NA	TRBV28	TRBJ1-4	NA	TGTGCCAGCAGTCGGCGGGGGGCCTCAAATGAAAAACTGTTTTTT	CASSRRGASNEKLFF
NA	TRBV15	TRBJ2-1	NA	TGTGCCACCAGCAGAGGAACTAGCAGGGGGGGCGATGAGCAGTTCTTC	CATSRGTSRGGDEQFF
NA	TRBV9	TRBJ2-7	TRBD2	TGTGCCAGCAGCCAAGGGCTAGCGGGAAACGAGCAGTACTTC	CASSQGLAGNEQYF
NA	TRBV30	TRBJ1-2	NA	TGTGCCTGGACCACTGGGAGTGGCTACACCTTC	CAWTTGSGYTF
NA	TRBV28	TRBJ1-5	NA	TGTGCCAGCAGTTTCCTAAGGGGGTCAGGTCAGCCCCAGCATTTT	CASSFLRGSGQPQHF
NA	TRBV2	TRBJ1-2	NA	TGTGCCAGCAGTAATCACATAGGGGGCTACACCTTC	CASSNHIGGYTF
NA	TRBV5-1	TRBJ2-1	NA	TGCGCCAGCAGCTCCTCTAGCTCGGAGCAGTTCTTC	CASSSSSSEQFF
NA	TRBV6-2/TRBV6-3	TRBJ2-1	NA	TGTGCCAGCAGTATACAGATCTACAATGAGCAGTTCTTC	CASSIQIYNEQFF
NA	TRBV5-4	TRBJ1-1	NA	TGTGCCAGCAGCTTGGCGGGGAGGGCAGCTGGAGCTTTCTTT	CASSLAGRAAGAFF
NA	TRBV2	TRBJ2-7	NA	TGTGCCAGCAGAGAAAGAATCGCCTACGAGCAGTACTTC	CASRERIAYEQYF
NA	TRBV28	TRBJ1-4	TRBD1	TGTGCCAGCAGTTTAATGGGACAGGAGGCTGAAAAACTGTTTTTT	CASSLMGQEAEKLFF
NA	TRBV27	TRBJ1-5	TRBD1	TGTGCCAGCAGCGGGACAGGGGGCGCAGGTCAGCCCCAGCATTTT	CASSGTGGAGQPQHF
NA	TRBV4-2	TRBJ2-1	NA	TGTGCCAGCAGCCAAGGGTGGAGAAGCTCCTACAATGAGCAGTTCTTC	CASSQGWRSSYNEQFF
NA	TRBV23-1	TRBJ2-7	TRBD1	TGCGCCAGCAGTCAATCACGGGACAGGGCCTACGAGCAGTACTTC	CASSQSRDRAYEQYF
NA	TRBV30	TRBJ2-2	NA	TGTGCCTGGAGTGGGCGTTTGTCCGGGGAGCTGTTTTTT	CAWSGRLSGELFF
NA	TRBV4-1	TRBJ1-2	NA	TGCGCCAGCCGGGGGGGACCCACTAGATATGGCTACACCTTC	CASRGGPTRYGYTF
NA	TRBV30	TRBJ2-3	NA	TGTGCCTGGAGTGCCCTAGCTGGGGTCACAGATACGCAGTATTTT	CAWSALAGVTDTQYF